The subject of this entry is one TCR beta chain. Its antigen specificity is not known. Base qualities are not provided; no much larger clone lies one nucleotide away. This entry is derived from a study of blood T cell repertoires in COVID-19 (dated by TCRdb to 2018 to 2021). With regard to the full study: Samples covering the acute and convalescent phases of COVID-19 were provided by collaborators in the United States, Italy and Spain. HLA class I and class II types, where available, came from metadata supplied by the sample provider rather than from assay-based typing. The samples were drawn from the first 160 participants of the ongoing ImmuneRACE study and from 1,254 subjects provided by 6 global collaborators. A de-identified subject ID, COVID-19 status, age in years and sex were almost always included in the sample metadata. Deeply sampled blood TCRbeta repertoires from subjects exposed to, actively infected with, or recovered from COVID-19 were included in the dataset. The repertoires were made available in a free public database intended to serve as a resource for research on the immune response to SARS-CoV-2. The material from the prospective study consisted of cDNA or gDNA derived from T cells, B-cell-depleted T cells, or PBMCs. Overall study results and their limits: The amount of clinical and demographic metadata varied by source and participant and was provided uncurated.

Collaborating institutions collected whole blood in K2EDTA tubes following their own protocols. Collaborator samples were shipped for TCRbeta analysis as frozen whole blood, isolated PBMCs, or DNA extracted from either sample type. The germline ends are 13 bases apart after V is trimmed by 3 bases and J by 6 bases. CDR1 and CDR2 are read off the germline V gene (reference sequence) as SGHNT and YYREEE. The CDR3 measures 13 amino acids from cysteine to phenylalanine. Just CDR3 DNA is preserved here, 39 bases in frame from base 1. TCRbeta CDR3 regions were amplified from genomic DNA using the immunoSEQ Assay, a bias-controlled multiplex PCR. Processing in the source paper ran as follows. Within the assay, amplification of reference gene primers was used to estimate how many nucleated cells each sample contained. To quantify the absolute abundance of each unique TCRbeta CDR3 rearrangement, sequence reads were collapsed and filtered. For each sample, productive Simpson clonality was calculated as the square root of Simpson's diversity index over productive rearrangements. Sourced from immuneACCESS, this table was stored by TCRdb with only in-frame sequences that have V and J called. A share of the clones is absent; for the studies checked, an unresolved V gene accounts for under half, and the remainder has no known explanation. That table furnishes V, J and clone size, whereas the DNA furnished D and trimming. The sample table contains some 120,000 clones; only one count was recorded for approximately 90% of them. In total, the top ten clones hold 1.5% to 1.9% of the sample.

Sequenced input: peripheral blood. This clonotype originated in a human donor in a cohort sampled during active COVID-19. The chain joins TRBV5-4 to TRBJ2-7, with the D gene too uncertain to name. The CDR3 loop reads CASSSAQVGEQYF. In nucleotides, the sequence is TGTGCCAGCAGCTCGGCCCAGGTAGGCGAGCAGTACTTC.